This entry lists 9 T cell receptor beta chains sequenced from one sample in a study of blood T cells in healthy people across ages (dated by TCRdb to between 2014 and 2016). Receptor amplification or capture employed 5' RACE. For sequencing, an Illumina HiSeq 2500 was employed. A second roughly 7 to 11 cycle PCR used a sample-barcoded 5' primer and a J-beta primer mix. Using fastp at Q25 and MiXCR, TCRdb reprocessed the public reads and kept productive beta chains. Under each unique CDR3 protein, matching rows form one entry showing the most common genes and DNA. The sample contains 1.6 million or so distinct CDR3 sequences, about 32% of them found a single time. Of the sample, about 10% falls within the top ten clones. The sequenced material came from blood. These receptors originate from a woman aged 25 to 39 in good health.

This clonotype was seen just once. The rearrangement joins TRBV20-1 to TRBJ2-1; the match to TRBD2 covers 8 bases. The CDR3 is 13 residues long. J lost 8 bases, V lost 2 bases, and 5 bases had no gene match. Germline V gene sequence: CDR1 DFQATT, CDR2 SNEGSKA (reference sequence). CDR3 region: CSARSGSRDEQFF. The CDR3 DNA reads TGCAGTGCTAGAAGCGGGAGTCGGGATGAGCAGTTCTTC.

The chain employs TRBV20-1 and TRBJ1-2, with TRBD1 matching 7 bases. V trimming: 4 bases; J trimming: 1 base; junction bases outside the gene matches: 12. This CDR3 comprises 16 residues. CDR1 and CDR2 (germline): DFQATT, SNEGSKA (reference sequence). In nucleotides, the CDR3 is TGCAGTGCTACCTATCTGGACAGGTGGGGTAACTATGGCTACACCTTC. Its translation is CSATYLDRWGNYGYTF.

The chain carries TRBV20-1 and TRBJ1-1, with TRBD1 matching 7 bases. V trimming: 2 bases; J trimming: 1 base; junction bases outside the gene matches: 1. Germline-derived CDR1 and CDR2 are DFQATT and SNEGSKA (reference sequence). The CDR3 loop spans 13 amino acids. The DNA for the CDR3 is TGCAGTGCTAGACGGGACAGGAACACTGAAGCTTTCTTT. Translated, it gives CSARRDRNTEAFF.

The chain joins TRBV27 to TRBJ1-6; the D is unclear. Looked up from germline, CDR1 is MNHEY and CDR2 is SMNVEV (reference sequence). V was trimmed by 5 bases and J by 14 bases, leaving 16 bases between them. This CDR3 is built from 13 residues. Here the CDR3 reads CASSEMYLTTLHF. The CDR3, as DNA: TGTGCCAGCAGTGAAATGTACCTCACAACCCTCCACTTT.

On this clonotype itself: An end of the junction does not agree with germline; a read error may underlie this. V is TRBV20-1 and J is TRBJ2-1, with 9 bases aligning to TRBD2. There are 15 residues in the CDR3. The germline CDR1 and CDR2 sequences are DFQATT and SNEGSKA (reference sequence). The CDR3 reads CSARDAGLARNERFF. The CDR3 coding sequence is TGCAGTGCTAGAGATGCGGGACTAGCACGCAATGAGCGGTTCTTC.

The chain recombines TRBV7-9 with TRBJ2-2, with D unresolved. CDR3 length: 13 residues. Trimming stripped 4 bases from V and 4 bases from J, with 7 bases between. From germline, CDR1 is SEHNR and CDR2 FQNEAQ (reference sequence). The CDR3 DNA follows: TGTGCCAGCAGCTGGGTCAGCACCGGGGAGCTGTTTTTT. This gives the protein CASSWVSTGELFF.

The chain employs TRBV6-1 and TRBJ2-4, with 7 bases matching TRBD1. The end of the DNA aligns better with TRBJ2-7, so the J call may be wrong. The CDR3 runs to 14 residues. Germline CDR1 and CDR2: MNHNS and SASEGT. For the CDR3, the DNA is TGTGCCAGCAGTGTGGTCCGGGACAGTATCGAGCAGTACTTC. It yields the protein CASSVVRDSIEQYF.

This clonotype was detected only a few times. The rearrangement uses TRBV6-1 and TRBJ2-1; 8 bases line up with TRBD1. The trim removed 6 bases at V and 4 bases at J, leaving 5 bases unmatched. The CDR3 length is 14 residues. CDR1 MNHNS and CDR2 SASEGT come from the germline V gene. Here the CDR3 DNA reads TGTGCCAGCAGGGGGACAGGTCCTTACAATGAGCAGTTCTTC. It is translated as CASRGTGPYNEQFF.

The chain carries TRBV9 and TRBJ2-1; 8 nucleotides agree with TRBD2. Germline CDR1 is SGDLS and CDR2 is YYNGEE. After removal of 0 bases from V and 15 bases from J, the junction contained 5 bases not matched to a gene. The CDR3 has 12 residues. The CDR3: CASSVAAGGLFF. CDR3 bases: TGTGCCAGCAGCGTAGCGGCGGGAGGTCTGTTCTTC.